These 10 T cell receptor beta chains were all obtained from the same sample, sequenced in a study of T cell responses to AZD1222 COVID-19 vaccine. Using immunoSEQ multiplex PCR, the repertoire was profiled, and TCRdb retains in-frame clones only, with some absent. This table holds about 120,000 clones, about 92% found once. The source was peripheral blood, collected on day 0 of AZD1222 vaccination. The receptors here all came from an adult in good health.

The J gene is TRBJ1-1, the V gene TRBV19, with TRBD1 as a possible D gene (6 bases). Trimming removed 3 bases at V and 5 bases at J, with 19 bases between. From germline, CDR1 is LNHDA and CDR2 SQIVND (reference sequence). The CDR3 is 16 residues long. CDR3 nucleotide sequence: TGTGCCAGTAGTATTCTACAGGGCTCTTTAGGGACTGAAGCTTTCTTT. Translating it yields CASSILQGSLGTEAFF.

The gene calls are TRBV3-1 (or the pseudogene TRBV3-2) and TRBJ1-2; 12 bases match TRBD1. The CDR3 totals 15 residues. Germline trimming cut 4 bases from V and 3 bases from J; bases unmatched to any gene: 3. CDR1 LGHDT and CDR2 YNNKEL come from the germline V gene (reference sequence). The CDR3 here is CASSLGTGGDYGYTF. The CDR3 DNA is TGTGCCAGCAGCCTCGGGACAGGGGGCGACTATGGCTACACCTTC.

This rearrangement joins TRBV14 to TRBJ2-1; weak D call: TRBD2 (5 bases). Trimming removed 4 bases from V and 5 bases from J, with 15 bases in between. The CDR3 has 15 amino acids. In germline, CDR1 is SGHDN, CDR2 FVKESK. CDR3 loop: CASSRIGSRNNEQFF. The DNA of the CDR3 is TGTGCCAGCAGCCGGATAGGGAGTCGGAACAATGAGCAGTTCTTC.

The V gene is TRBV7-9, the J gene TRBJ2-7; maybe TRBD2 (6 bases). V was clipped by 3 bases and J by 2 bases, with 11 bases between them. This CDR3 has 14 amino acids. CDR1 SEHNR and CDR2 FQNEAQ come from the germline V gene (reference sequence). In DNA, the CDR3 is TGTGCCAGCAGCTTTGGAGGGGAAGCCTACGAGCAGTACTTC. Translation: CASSFGGEAYEQYF.

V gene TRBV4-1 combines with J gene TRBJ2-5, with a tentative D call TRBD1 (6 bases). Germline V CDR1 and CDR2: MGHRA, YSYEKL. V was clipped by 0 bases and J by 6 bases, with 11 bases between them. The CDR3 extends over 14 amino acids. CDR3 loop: CASSQDGGVKTQYF. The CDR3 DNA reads TGCGCCAGCAGCCAAGATGGGGGCGTAAAGACCCAGTACTTC.

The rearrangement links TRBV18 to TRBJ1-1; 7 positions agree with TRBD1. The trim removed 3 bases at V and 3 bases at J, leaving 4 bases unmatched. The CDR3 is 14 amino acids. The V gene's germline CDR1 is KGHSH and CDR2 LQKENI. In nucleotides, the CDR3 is TGTGCCAGCTCACCTTTTACAGGGGACACTGAAGCTTTCTTT. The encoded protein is CASSPFTGDTEAFF.

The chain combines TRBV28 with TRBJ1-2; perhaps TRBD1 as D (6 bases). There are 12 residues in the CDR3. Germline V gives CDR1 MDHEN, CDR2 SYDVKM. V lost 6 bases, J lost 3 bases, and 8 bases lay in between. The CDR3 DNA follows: TGTGCCAGCAGCCGGACAGACTATGGCTACACCTTC. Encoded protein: CASSRTDYGYTF.

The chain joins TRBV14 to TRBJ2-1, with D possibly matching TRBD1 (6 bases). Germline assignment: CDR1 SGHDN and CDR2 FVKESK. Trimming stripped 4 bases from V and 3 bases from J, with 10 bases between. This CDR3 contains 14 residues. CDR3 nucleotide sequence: TGTGCCAGCAGCCGGCAGACAGGCTACAATGAGCAGTTCTTC. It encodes CASSRQTGYNEQFF.

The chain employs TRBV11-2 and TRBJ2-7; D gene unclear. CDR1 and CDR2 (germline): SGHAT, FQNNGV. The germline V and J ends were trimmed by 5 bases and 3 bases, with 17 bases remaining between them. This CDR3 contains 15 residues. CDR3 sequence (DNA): TGTGCCAGCAGCCCCACCCCTACCCGGGTCTACGAGCAGTACTTC. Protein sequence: CASSPTPTRVYEQYF.

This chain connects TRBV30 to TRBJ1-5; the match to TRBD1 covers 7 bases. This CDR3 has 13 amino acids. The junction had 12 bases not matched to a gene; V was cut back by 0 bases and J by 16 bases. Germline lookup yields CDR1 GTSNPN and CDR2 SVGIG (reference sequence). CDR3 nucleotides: TGTGCCTGGAGTGTACGGGGGGGACAGAGGCGACATTTT. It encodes CAWSVRGGQRRHF. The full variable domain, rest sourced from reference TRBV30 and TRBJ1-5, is SQTIHQWPATLVQPVGSPLSLECTVEGTSNPNLYWYRQAAGRGLQLLFYSVGIGQISSEVPQNLSASRPQDRQFILSSKKLLLSDSGFYLCAWSVRGGQRRHFGDGTRLSIL.